This T cell receptor beta chain was obtained from a study of naive and memory T cell subsets. Losses at the gene ends were 5 bases for V and 6 bases for J; bases not matched to a gene: 10. The CDR3 totals 16 residues. Germline loops: CDR1 MRHNA, CDR2 SNTAGT. Both TRBC1 and TRBC2 were covered by a beta constant-region primer of two equimolar oligonucleotides. Nested alpha and beta constant-region primers with the SP2 primer drove four PCR rounds on ligated cDNA. TCRdb re-called the UMI-ligation and nested PCR reads through MiXCR, storing one row per CDR3 protein. The sample yields 80,000 to 95,000 distinct CDR3 sequences, about 8.2% seen once.

Source material: naive CD8+ T cells from blood. This chain uses TRBV6-4 with TRBJ2-1, with 10 positions matching TRBD2. This TCR was recovered from a human donor in good health. CDR3 sequence reads: CASSPIAGGGGNEQFF. The CDR3 DNA sequence: TGTGCCAGCAGTCCCATAGCGGGAGGAGGGGGCAATGAGCAGTTCTTC.